These T cell receptor beta chains were read from a single sample in a study of T cell responses to AZD1222 COVID-19 vaccine. Assay: immunoSEQ multiplex PCR; the TCRdb copy retains only in-frame clones and omits some. This sample has under 150,000 clones, with about 91% found just once. Source: peripheral blood, taken 28 days after the second AZD1222 dose. Every receptor here comes from an adult who received the AZD1222 COVID-19 vaccine. Both conserved end residues are part of each CDR3. Fields, in order: J gene, V gene, D gene, clone size, CDR3 protein, CDR3 DNA. The D gene is left open where the match is weak. A row's size may be missing; if present it is once, few, many or a size class.

j_call: TRBJ1-5; v_call: TRBV30; d_call: TRBD1; clone_size: .; cdr3_aa: CAWGTGSGQPQHF; cdr3_nt: TGTGCCTGGGGGACAGGGAGTGGACAGCCCCAGCATTTT
j_call: TRBJ1-3; v_call: TRBV6-5; d_call: .; clone_size: few; cdr3_aa: CASSYVSGTSGNTIYF; cdr3_nt: TGTGCCAGCAGTTACGTATCAGGGACTTCTGGAAACACCATATATTTT
j_call: TRBJ1-2; v_call: TRBV5-6; d_call: .; clone_size: .; cdr3_aa: CASSLGTILRGYTF; cdr3_nt: TGTGCCAGCAGCTTAGGAACGATACTTAGGGGCTACACCTTC
j_call: TRBJ1-2; v_call: TRBV28; d_call: .; clone_size: once; cdr3_aa: CASSSSPLNTAVYGYTF; cdr3_nt: TGTGCCAGCAGTTCTTCCCCGTTGAATACAGCCGTCTATGGCTACACCTTC
j_call: TRBJ2-1; v_call: TRBV5-1; d_call: TRBD1; clone_size: .; cdr3_aa: CASSFFDRGDLEQFF; cdr3_nt: TGCGCCAGCAGCTTCTTCGACAGGGGTGATCTTGAGCAGTTCTTC
j_call: TRBJ2-7; v_call: TRBV4-1; d_call: .; clone_size: .; cdr3_aa: CASSPDHYEQYF; cdr3_nt: TGCGCCAGCAGCCCGGACCACTACGAGCAGTACTTC
j_call: TRBJ2-3; v_call: TRBV19; d_call: .; clone_size: .; cdr3_aa: CASSERGRDTQYF; cdr3_nt: TGTGCCAGTAGTGAACGGGGCCGAGATACGCAGTATTTT
j_call: TRBJ1-1; v_call: TRBV29-1; d_call: .; clone_size: .; cdr3_aa: CSVDGSLSTEAFF; cdr3_nt: TGCAGCGTTGATGGCAGCTTGAGCACTGAAGCTTTCTTT
j_call: TRBJ2-1; v_call: TRBV29-1; d_call: TRBD2; clone_size: .; cdr3_aa: CSVPLPGLREQFF; cdr3_nt: TGCAGCGTTCCATTACCGGGACTACGCGAGCAGTTCTTC
j_call: TRBJ1-2; v_call: TRBV25-1; d_call: TRBD1; clone_size: .; cdr3_aa: CASSEYQGAIPYGYTF; cdr3_nt: TGTGCCAGCAGTGAATACCAGGGGGCTATTCCCTATGGCTACACCTTC
j_call: TRBJ1-6; v_call: TRBV28; d_call: TRBD1; clone_size: .; cdr3_aa: CASSSGQELSLHF; cdr3_nt: TGTGCCAGCAGTTCTGGACAGGAATTATCCCTCCACTTT
j_call: TRBJ2-1; v_call: TRBV20-1; d_call: .; clone_size: .; cdr3_aa: CSASHWRRIDEQFF; cdr3_nt: TGCAGTGCTAGTCATTGGCGTCGGATAGATGAGCAGTTCTTC
j_call: TRBJ1-6; v_call: TRBV6-5; d_call: .; clone_size: .; cdr3_aa: CASSYSMGGNSPLHF; cdr3_nt: TGTGCCAGCAGTTATAGTATGGGGGGAAATTCACCCCTCCACTTT
j_call: TRBJ1-6; v_call: TRBV6-5; d_call: TRBD1; clone_size: .; cdr3_aa: CASSYLQGNSPLHF; cdr3_nt: TGTGCCAGCAGTTACTTACAGGGGAATTCACCCCTCCACTTT
j_call: TRBJ2-3; v_call: TRBV14; d_call: TRBD2; clone_size: .; cdr3_aa: CASSGAGGSSHTDTQYF; cdr3_nt: TGTGCCAGCAGCGGAGCGGGGGGGTCCTCCCACACAGATACGCAGTATTTT
j_call: TRBJ1-1; v_call: TRBV5-4; d_call: TRBD1; clone_size: .; cdr3_aa: CASSQQGAKAFF; cdr3_nt: TGTGCCAGCAGCCAGCAGGGGGCGAAAGCTTTCTTT
j_call: TRBJ2-1; v_call: TRBV7-2; d_call: TRBD1; clone_size: .; cdr3_aa: CASSFFGTGYNEQFF; cdr3_nt: TGTGCCAGCAGCTTTTTCGGGACAGGATACAATGAGCAGTTCTTC
j_call: TRBJ2-5; v_call: TRBV6-1; d_call: .; clone_size: .; cdr3_aa: CASSELVSVGETQYF; cdr3_nt: TGTGCCAGCAGTGAACTGGTTAGCGTGGGAGAGACCCAGTACTTC
j_call: TRBJ2-2; v_call: TRBV7-2; d_call: .; clone_size: .; cdr3_aa: CASRPGTQNTGELFF; cdr3_nt: TGTGCCAGCAGACCGGGTACTCAGAACACCGGGGAGCTGTTTTTT
j_call: TRBJ1-1; v_call: TRBV3-1/TRBV3-2; d_call: .; clone_size: .; cdr3_aa: CASSRSGVNTEAFF; cdr3_nt: TGTGCCAGCAGCCGGAGTGGAGTGAACACTGAAGCTTTCTTT
j_call: TRBJ2-3; v_call: TRBV18; d_call: TRBD1; clone_size: .; cdr3_aa: CASSSLGGGGDTQYF; cdr3_nt: TGTGCCAGCTCATCGCTAGGGGGCGGAGGAGATACGCAGTATTTT
j_call: TRBJ1-1; v_call: TRBV6-5; d_call: .; clone_size: .; cdr3_aa: CASRLGENTEAFF; cdr3_nt: TGTGCCAGCAGGCTGGGCGAGAACACTGAAGCTTTCTTT
j_call: TRBJ1-4; v_call: TRBV3-1/TRBV3-2; d_call: .; clone_size: .; cdr3_aa: CASSQEGGQNEKLFF; cdr3_nt: TGTGCCAGCAGCCAAGAGGGGGGCCAAAATGAAAAACTGTTTTTT
j_call: TRBJ1-2; v_call: TRBV12-3/TRBV12-4; d_call: .; clone_size: .; cdr3_aa: CASSLEGPEGYTF; cdr3_nt: TGTGCCAGCAGTTTAGAGGGACCGGAAGGCTACACCTTC
j_call: TRBJ1-2; v_call: TRBV5-5; d_call: .; clone_size: .; cdr3_aa: CASSLALGLVGYTF; cdr3_nt: TGTGCCAGCAGCTTGGCCCTGGGGCTAGTGGGCTACACCTTC
j_call: TRBJ2-3; v_call: TRBV30; d_call: TRBD2; clone_size: .; cdr3_aa: CAWGLAGIADTQYF; cdr3_nt: TGTGCCTGGGGTCTAGCGGGAATAGCAGATACGCAGTATTTT
j_call: TRBJ2-3; v_call: TRBV5-4; d_call: TRBD2; clone_size: .; cdr3_aa: CASSFSGGAVDTQYF; cdr3_nt: TGTGCCAGCAGCTTTAGCGGGGGGGCCGTCGATACGCAGTATTTT
j_call: TRBJ1-3; v_call: TRBV21-1; d_call: .; clone_size: .; cdr3_aa: CALVPQGSHSGNTIYF; cdr3_nt: TGTGCCCTAGTCCCGCAGGGGAGTCATTCTGGAAACACCATATATTTT
j_call: TRBJ2-1; v_call: TRBV6-5; d_call: TRBD2; clone_size: once; cdr3_aa: CASSYGREKQFF; cdr3_nt: TGTGCCAGCAGTTACGGGCGGGAGAAGCAGTTCTTC
j_call: TRBJ1-2; v_call: TRBV18; d_call: TRBD1; clone_size: .; cdr3_aa: CASSPTIRQGDGYTF; cdr3_nt: TGTGCCAGCTCACCAACCATTCGACAGGGGGATGGCTACACCTTC
j_call: TRBJ2-2; v_call: TRBV12-3/TRBV12-4; d_call: .; clone_size: .; cdr3_aa: CASSQTVTGELFF; cdr3_nt: TGTGCCAGCAGTCAGACAGTCACCGGGGAGCTGTTTTTT
j_call: TRBJ2-1; v_call: TRBV7-8; d_call: TRBD2; clone_size: .; cdr3_aa: CASSSLETSGGSYNEQFF; cdr3_nt: TGTGCCAGCAGCTCGCTCGAGACTAGCGGAGGCTCCTACAATGAGCAGTTCTTC
j_call: TRBJ2-1; v_call: TRBV11-2; d_call: .; clone_size: .; cdr3_aa: CASSLVGDRSSYNEQFF; cdr3_nt: TGTGCCAGCAGCTTAGTTGGTGACAGAAGCTCCTACAATGAGCAGTTCTTC
j_call: TRBJ1-4; v_call: TRBV27; d_call: .; clone_size: .; cdr3_aa: CASSLSLGTATNEKLFF; cdr3_nt: TGTGCCAGCAGTTTAAGCTTAGGAACCGCAACTAATGAAAAACTGTTTTTT
j_call: TRBJ2-7; v_call: TRBV18; d_call: .; clone_size: .; cdr3_aa: CASSTGRGYEQYF; cdr3_nt: TGTGCCAGCTCGACAGGGAGGGGATACGAGCAGTACTTC
j_call: TRBJ2-7; v_call: TRBV30; d_call: .; clone_size: .; cdr3_aa: CAWNAGLYEQYF; cdr3_nt: TGTGCCTGGAACGCTGGACTCTACGAGCAGTACTTC
j_call: TRBJ1-3; v_call: TRBV6-5; d_call: .; clone_size: .; cdr3_aa: CASSYSSRDTIYF; cdr3_nt: TGTGCCAGCAGTTACTCGAGCAGGGACACCATATATTTT
j_call: TRBJ1-3; v_call: TRBV10-3; d_call: .; clone_size: .; cdr3_aa: CAISGTVGNTIYF; cdr3_nt: TGTGCCATCAGTGGGACAGTTGGAAACACCATATATTTT
j_call: TRBJ1-1; v_call: TRBV19; d_call: TRBD1; clone_size: .; cdr3_aa: CASGQGYTEAFF; cdr3_nt: TGTGCCAGTGGACAGGGTTACACTGAAGCTTTCTTT
j_call: TRBJ2-2; v_call: TRBV6-4; d_call: TRBD2; clone_size: .; cdr3_aa: CASRTRTSGDGELFF; cdr3_nt: TGTGCCAGCAGGACCCGGACTAGCGGGGATGGGGAGCTGTTTTTT
j_call: TRBJ2-7; v_call: TRBV5-4; d_call: .; clone_size: .; cdr3_aa: CASSLEVGGGEQYF; cdr3_nt: TGTGCCAGCAGCTTGGAGGTCGGGGGCGGCGAGCAGTACTTC
j_call: TRBJ1-1; v_call: TRBV5-1; d_call: .; clone_size: .; cdr3_aa: CASSGELKGGRTEAFF; cdr3_nt: TGCGCCAGCAGCGGTGAACTTAAGGGGGGCAGGACTGAAGCTTTCTTT
j_call: TRBJ1-1; v_call: TRBV28; d_call: .; clone_size: .; cdr3_aa: CASSTDKRYTEAFF; cdr3_nt: TGTGCCAGCAGCACGGACAAGCGGTACACTGAAGCTTTCTTT
j_call: TRBJ2-2; v_call: TRBV30; d_call: .; clone_size: .; cdr3_aa: CASRRASNTGELFF; cdr3_nt: TGTGCCTCGAGGCGGGCCTCGAACACCGGGGAGCTGTTTTTT
j_call: TRBJ2-1; v_call: TRBV5-1; d_call: TRBD2; clone_size: .; cdr3_aa: CASSLSGSVDEQFF; cdr3_nt: TGCGCCAGCAGCTTGAGCGGGAGTGTCGATGAGCAGTTCTTC
j_call: TRBJ1-5; v_call: TRBV3-1/TRBV3-2; d_call: .; clone_size: .; cdr3_aa: CASATGNQPQHF; cdr3_nt: TGTGCCAGCGCTACCGGCAATCAGCCCCAGCATTTT
j_call: TRBJ2-7; v_call: TRBV5-4; d_call: .; clone_size: .; cdr3_aa: CASSWGSVYEQYF; cdr3_nt: TGTGCCAGCAGCTGGGGGTCGGTCTACGAGCAGTACTTC
j_call: TRBJ1-2; v_call: TRBV27; d_call: .; clone_size: once; cdr3_aa: CASRSGGGHGYTF; cdr3_nt: TGTGCCAGCCGATCCGGGGGCGGTCATGGCTACACCTTC
j_call: TRBJ1-2; v_call: TRBV7-2; d_call: TRBD1; clone_size: .; cdr3_aa: CASSQTGVFGYTF; cdr3_nt: TGTGCCAGCAGCCAGACAGGGGTCTTTGGCTACACCTTC
j_call: TRBJ2-1; v_call: TRBV11-3; d_call: .; clone_size: .; cdr3_aa: CASSQGGGTTNEQFF; cdr3_nt: TGTGCCAGCAGTCAAGGTGGTGGGACCACGAATGAGCAGTTCTTC
j_call: TRBJ1-3; v_call: TRBV5-4; d_call: TRBD1; clone_size: .; cdr3_aa: CASSFGQGATIYF; cdr3_nt: TGTGCCAGCAGCTTCGGACAGGGAGCCACCATATATTTT
j_call: TRBJ2-1; v_call: TRBV4-1; d_call: TRBD2; clone_size: .; cdr3_aa: CASSQTSGRADEQFF; cdr3_nt: TGCGCCAGCAGCCAGACTAGCGGGAGGGCTGATGAGCAGTTCTTC
j_call: TRBJ1-1; v_call: TRBV6-6; d_call: TRBD1; clone_size: .; cdr3_aa: CASSPLGTGGWQTEAFF; cdr3_nt: TGTGCCAGCAGTCCCCTGGGGACAGGGGGCTGGCAGACTGAAGCTTTCTTT
j_call: TRBJ2-2; v_call: TRBV3-1/TRBV3-2; d_call: .; clone_size: .; cdr3_aa: CASSQDHVGGWNTGELFF; cdr3_nt: TGTGCCAGCAGCCAAGATCACGTGGGAGGATGGAACACCGGGGAGCTGTTTTTT
j_call: TRBJ2-5; v_call: TRBV15; d_call: TRBD2; clone_size: medium-sized; cdr3_aa: CATSGSSGGPETQYF; cdr3_nt: TGTGCCACCAGCGGTAGTAGCGGGGGGCCAGAGACCCAGTACTTC
j_call: TRBJ1-5; v_call: TRBV19; d_call: .; clone_size: .; cdr3_aa: CASSIGARSVGNQPQHF; cdr3_nt: TGTGCCAGTAGTATAGGAGCCAGGTCAGTAGGAAATCAGCCCCAGCATTTT
j_call: TRBJ1-2; v_call: TRBV19; d_call: .; clone_size: .; cdr3_aa: CASSITLWGGDGYTF; cdr3_nt: TGTGCCAGTAGCATAACCCTATGGGGGGGCGACGGCTACACCTTC
j_call: TRBJ2-5; v_call: TRBV7-6; d_call: .; clone_size: .; cdr3_aa: CASSAPGWYQETQYF; cdr3_nt: TGTGCCAGCTCCGCCCCGGGATGGTACCAAGAGACCCAGTACTTC
j_call: TRBJ1-3; v_call: TRBV6-5; d_call: .; clone_size: .; cdr3_aa: CASSYGRVSGGNTIYF; cdr3_nt: TGTGCCAGCAGTTACGGAAGGGTCAGCGGGGGAAACACCATATATTTT